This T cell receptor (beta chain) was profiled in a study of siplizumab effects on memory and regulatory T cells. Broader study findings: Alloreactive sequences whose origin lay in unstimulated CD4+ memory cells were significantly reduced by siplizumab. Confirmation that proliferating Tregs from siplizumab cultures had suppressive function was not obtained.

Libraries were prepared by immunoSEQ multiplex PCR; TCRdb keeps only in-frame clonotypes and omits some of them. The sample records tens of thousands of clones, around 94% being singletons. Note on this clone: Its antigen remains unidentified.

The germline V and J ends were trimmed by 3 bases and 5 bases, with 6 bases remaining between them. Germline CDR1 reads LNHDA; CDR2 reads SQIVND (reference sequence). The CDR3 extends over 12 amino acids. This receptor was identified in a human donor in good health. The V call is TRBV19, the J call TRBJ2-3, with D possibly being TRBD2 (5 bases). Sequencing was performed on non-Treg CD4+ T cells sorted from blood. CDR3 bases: TGTGCCAGTAGTATCCGGGGAGATACGCAGTATTTT. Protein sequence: CASSIRGDTQYF.